These T cell receptor beta chains were read from a single sample in a study of cytomegalovirus exposure and HLA in healthy donors. Sequencing used immunoSEQ multiplex PCR; TCRdb keeps in-frame clones, though not all of them. The table lists 180,000 or so clones, around 80% of them singletons, with approximately 1.4% in the top ten. Sequencing used PBMCs. The source of these receptors is a man younger than 30 in good health and CMV-seronegative. Both conserved end residues are part of each CDR3. Fields, in order: V gene, J gene, D gene, clone size, CDR3 length, CDR3 DNA, CDR3 protein. A D gene is named only where the DNA matches it firmly. Clone size is stated in some rows and not others, as once, few, many or a class when expanded.

TRBV6-1,TRBJ1-1,-,-,15,TGTGCCAGCAGTGCTCAGGGTCCAGGAAACACTGAAGCTTTCTTT,CASSAQGPGNTEAFF
TRBV25-1,TRBJ1-2,-,-,14,TGTGCCAGCAGACCGTCCGGTTCTAACTATGGCTACACCTTC,CASRPSGSNYGYTF
TRBV19,TRBJ1-2,TRBD1,-,15,TGTGCCAGTAGTACCGGCGGACAGGCCGGGTGGGGCTACACCTTC,CASSTGGQAGWGYTF
TRBV30,TRBJ2-1,TRBD2,-,14,TGTGCCTCTCCGGGAGCGGGGGGGCGAACTGAGCAGTTCTTC,CASPGAGGRTEQFF
TRBV2,TRBJ1-2,TRBD1,-,16,TGTGCCAGCGGGGACAGGGGAAGTAAAGTGCTTAATGGCTACACCTTC,CASGDRGSKVLNGYTF
TRBV7-2,TRBJ1-5,-,once,12,TGTGCCAGCAGCTTTTACAACCAGCCCCAGCATTTT,CASSFYNQPQHF
TRBV4-1,TRBJ1-6,TRBD1,few,17,TGCGCCAGCAGCCAAGATAATTGGGCAGGGGGTAATTCACCCCTCCACTTT,CASSQDNWAGGNSPLHF
TRBV2,TRBJ1-5,-,-,17,TGTGCCAGCAGTGGGGACGGAGGGAGTATTGGCAATCAGCCCCAGCATTTT,CASSGDGGSIGNQPQHF
TRBV9,TRBJ2-3,-,-,15,TGTGCCAGCAGCGTAGACAGGGTCCTCACAGATACGCAGTATTTT,CASSVDRVLTDTQYF
TRBV6-6,TRBJ2-2,-,few,14,TGTGCCAGCAGTTACCTGACAATCCCCGGGGAGCTGTTTTTT,CASSYLTIPGELFF
TRBV5-1,TRBJ2-5,TRBD1,-,15,TGCGCCAGCAGCTTGACGGCAGGGGGCGTAGAGACCCAGTACTTC,CASSLTAGGVETQYF
TRBV6-5,TRBJ1-5,-,-,14,TGTGCCGCCCAGGTAGGGGACACCAATCAGCCCCAGCATTTT,CAAQVGDTNQPQHF
TRBV5-6,TRBJ1-2,TRBD1,few,16,TGTGCCAGCAGCCCGGTAAGGAGGACAGGCCACTATGGCTACACCTTC,CASSPVRRTGHYGYTF
TRBV6-5,TRBJ2-2,TRBD1,-,14,TGTGCCAGTCACAGGGGGCTTGGCACCGGGGAGCTGTTTTTT,CASHRGLGTGELFF
TRBV7-2,TRBJ2-3,-,-,14,TGTGCCAGCAGCTACTTAGCGGACACAGATACGCAGTATTTT,CASSYLADTDTQYF
TRBV14,TRBJ1-1,-,-,15,TGTGCCAGCAGCCAAGCCATGGGGAGTTGGACTGAAGCTTTCTTT,CASSQAMGSWTEAFF
TRBV27,TRBJ2-7,-,once,13,TGTGCCAGCAGTCCCGGGACTTTCTACGAGCAGTACTTC,CASSPGTFYEQYF
TRBV6-5,TRBJ2-2,TRBD1,-,14,TGTGCCAGCAGTAGGGACAGGGGCACCGGGGAGCTGTTTTTT,CASSRDRGTGELFF
TRBV25-1,TRBJ2-1,TRBD2,few,14,TGTGCCAGCAGTGTACCCCAGCGGGAGGATGAGCAGTTCTTC,CASSVPQREDEQFF
TRBV5-1,TRBJ2-1,TRBD2,-,16,TGCGCCAGCAGCCAAGGACTAGCGGGGGGGCAGAATGAGCAGTTCTTC,CASSQGLAGGQNEQFF
TRBV5-1,TRBJ2-1,-,-,16,TGCGCCAGCAGCCCCCAATCGGGGGGCGCCTACAATGAGCAGTTCTTC,CASSPQSGGAYNEQFF
TRBV4-3,TRBJ2-1,-,-,16,TGCGCCAGCAGCCACGGAGCCGATGGACTGATCGATGAGCAGTTCTTC,CASSHGADGLIDEQFF
TRBV5-3,TRBJ2-1,TRBD2,-,17,TGTGCCAGAAGCTTGGCCGGGGGGACCCCGGGTTACAATGAGCAGTTCTTC,CARSLAGGTPGYNEQFF
TRBV5-1,TRBJ1-6,-,once,16,TGCGCCAGCAGCCCGGATATCAGGGCGGACAATTCACCCCTCCACTTT,CASSPDIRADNSPLHF
TRBV9,TRBJ2-1,TRBD1,once,15,TGTGCCAGCAGCCCACCGGACAGGACCGACAATGAGCAGTTCTTC,CASSPPDRTDNEQFF
TRBV5-5,TRBJ1-2,-,-,15,TGTGCCAGCAGCGCGACCGGGACAAGAAACTATGGCTACACCTTC,CASSATGTRNYGYTF
TRBV15,TRBJ1-2,-,-,14,TGTGCCACCAGCAGAGATGCAGGCAGCTATGGCTACACCTTC,CATSRDAGSYGYTF
TRBV4-3,TRBJ2-6,-,-,17,TGCGCCAGCAGCCAAGATTGGCAACGCTCTGGGGCCAACGTCCTGACTTTC,CASSQDWQRSGANVLTF
TRBV5-4,TRBJ2-2,TRBD2,-,19,TGTGCCAGCAGCTCATCTCTGAGCGGGGGGGGATCGAACACCGGGGAGCTGTTTTTT,CASSSSLSGGGSNTGELFF
TRBV5-6,TRBJ1-1,-,-,13,TGTGCCAGCATTCGCAAGGGAGGCACTGAAGCTTTCTTT,CASIRKGGTEAFF
TRBV6-6,TRBJ2-6,TRBD2,few,16,TGTGCCAGCAGTTACTTAGCGGGAGTTGGGGCCAACGTCCTGACTTTC,CASSYLAGVGANVLTF
TRBV27,TRBJ2-1,TRBD2,-,15,TGTGCCAGCAGTCAAACTAGCGGAGCCTACAATGAGCAGTTCTTC,CASSQTSGAYNEQFF
TRBV4-1,TRBJ1-1,-,medium-sized,17,TGCGCCAGCAGCCAGTCGGTGCCTCGAGCTCTGAACACTGAAGCTTTCTTT,CASSQSVPRALNTEAFF
TRBV9,TRBJ2-5,-,-,14,TGTGCCAGCAGCGTAGGGGGGCTCCAAGAGACCCAGTACTTC,CASSVGGLQETQYF
TRBV15,TRBJ1-1,-,-,15,TGTGCCACCAGCAGAGAAGGGAGCCTGAACACTGAAGCTTTCTTT,CATSREGSLNTEAFF
TRBV18,TRBJ2-7,-,few,15,TGTGCCAGCTCACCACGAGGTCGCAGCTCCTACGAGCAGTACTTC,CASSPRGRSSYEQYF
TRBV4-2,TRBJ2-3,-,-,12,TGTGCCAGCAGCCAGTCGGAGGATACGCAGTATTTT,CASSQSEDTQYF
TRBV30,TRBJ2-7,-,-,12,TGTGCCTGGGCACAGGGAATCTACGAGCAGTACTTC,CAWAQGIYEQYF
TRBV5-4,TRBJ2-3,-,once,15,TGTGCCAGCAGCTTAACGGGTCTTAGCACAGATACGCAGTATTTT,CASSLTGLSTDTQYF
TRBV28,TRBJ2-1,TRBD2,-,18,TGTGCCAGCAGTTTAATATTGGGGGGCCTAGCGGGAGAACGTGAGCAGTTCTTC,CASSLILGGLAGEREQFF
TRBV11-2,TRBJ2-7,TRBD1,-,15,TGTGCCAGCAGCTTAGACTCCGGGACAGGGACCGAGCAGTACTTC,CASSLDSGTGTEQYF
TRBV7-2,TRBJ2-7,-,-,13,TGTGCCAGCAGCCCTGGTGGTAGCTACGAGCAGTACTTC,CASSPGGSYEQYF